The 14 T cell receptor beta chains below were found in one sample sequenced in a study of Graves' ophthalmopathy and Graves' hyperthyroidism. RNA transcripts were the template, and TCR beta CDR3 regions were amplified from them. HTBI primers served in a first-round RT-PCR, which a second-round multiplex PCR followed. TCRdb re-called the multiplex PCR reads through MiXCR, storing one row per CDR3 protein. Of 900,000 to 1,200,000 distinct CDR3 sequences detected, about 40% appear once; the ten largest clones hold 8.5% to 14%. Sequenced material: peripheral blood or thyroid tissue (not recorded which). The receptors here all came from an adult man with Graves' hyperthyroidism.

This clonotype was observed at least ten times. The chain carries TRBV2 and TRBJ1-1; D is perhaps TRBD1 (5 bases). CDR3 length equals 15 residues. CDR1 is SNHLY and CDR2 is FYNNEI in the germline V gene. Trimming cost V 3 bases and J 3 bases, with 14 bases left between them. CDR3 nucleotides: TGTGCCAGCAGTGATGGGACCTTTGGGCACACTGAAGCTTTCTTT. Its translation: CASSDGTFGHTEAFF.

There are a few counts of this clonotype. This rearrangement joins TRBV5-1 to TRBJ1-4; D gene ambiguous. CDR3 length: 15 residues. Germline CDR1 reads SGHRS; CDR2 reads YFSETQ. The germline V and J ends were trimmed by 2 bases and 3 bases, with 11 bases remaining between them. CDR3 loop: CASSFGRPPNEKLFF. The CDR3 nucleotides are TGCGCCAGCAGCTTCGGACGACCTCCTAATGAAAAACTGTTTTTT.

A remark on this clonotype: The junction shows a germline mismatch at one end, possibly a read error. The CDR3 DNA reads as TGTACCAGCAGTAACCCGCTGGATGGCTACACCTTC. Protein product: CTSSNPLDGYTF. The chain carries TRBV6-5 and TRBJ1-2; D is undetermined. The CDR3 contains 12 residues. CDR1 is MNHEY and CDR2 is SVGAGI in the germline V gene.

This clonotype has ten or more counts. The chain has TRBV20-1 and TRBJ2-7; D unclear. CDR3 size: 12 residues. V gave up 6 bases and J gave up 2 bases, with 11 bases separating them. Germline CDR1 and CDR2: DFQATT and SNEGSKA (reference sequence). The CDR3 here is CSAPAGPYEQYF. CDR3 in DNA: TGCAGTGCCCCAGCCGGACCCTACGAGCAGTACTTC.

This clonotype was counted a few times. The genes are TRBV11-3 and TRBJ1-4, with TRBD1 matching over 9 bases. The junction had 5 bases not matched to a gene; V was cut back by 5 bases and J by 13 bases. Germline V gene data show CDR1 as SGHNT and CDR2 as YENEEA. The CDR3 runs 12 residues. CDR3 protein: CASSNRQGGLFF. The CDR3 DNA sequence: TGTGCCAGCAGCAACCGACAGGGGGGACTGTTTTTT.

The table lists this clonotype with many counts. V is TRBV4-3 and J is TRBJ2-7; 9 bases fit TRBD2. Per the germline V gene, CDR1 is LGHNA and CDR2 is YSLEER. J lost 2 bases, V lost 0 bases, and 5 bases had no gene match. This CDR3 region has 16 residues. This CDR3 is CASSQEVLAGTYEQYF. DNA of the CDR3: TGCGCCAGCAGCCAAGAGGTTCTAGCGGGGACCTACGAGCAGTACTTC.

The chain links TRBV29-1 to TRBJ1-2, with D perhaps TRBD1 (5 bases). The CDR3 runs to 12 residues. In germline, CDR1 is SQVTM, CDR2 ANQGSEA. Trimming pared 5 bases from V and 8 bases from J, leaving 15 bases between. CDR3 DNA: TGCAGCGTTATCCAAGGGGCAGGAGGCTACACCTTC. It encodes CSVIQGAGGYTF.

This clonotype occurred once. A single base separates this from a much larger clone, so it may be a read error. The chain carries TRBV2 and TRBJ1-2, with TRBD1 identical over 7 bases. Germline V gene lookup returns CDR1 SNHLY and CDR2 FYNNEI. The CDR3 has 15 amino acids. The CDR3 reads CVSTQGGRGRYGYTF. DNA for the CDR3: TGTGTCAGCACCCAAGGGGGCAGGGGGAGGTATGGCTACACCTTC.

The V gene is TRBV24-1, the J gene TRBJ2-7; 7 nucleotides agree with TRBD1. CDR3 length equals 14 residues. CDR1 and CDR2 (germline): KGHDR, SFDVKD. Trimming cost V 9 bases and J 6 bases; bases outside gene matches: 13. The CDR3 spells CATGSRQGTGEQYF. As DNA, the CDR3 is TGTGCCACCGGCTCGAGACAGGGTACGGGCGAGCAGTACTTC.

This clonotype occurred many times. This chain joins TRBV7-2 and TRBJ2-5; D is tentatively TRBD1 or TRBD2 (5 bases each). The germline gives CDR1 SGHTA, CDR2 FQGNSA. The V and J ends lost 5 bases and 1 base respectively, with 20 bases between them. The CDR3 consists of 17 residues. CDR3 protein: CASSALWDRSSQETQYF. CDR3 coding DNA: TGTGCCAGCAGCGCTCTCTGGGACCGTTCGAGCCAAGAGACCCAGTACTTC.

The sample holds a few counts of this clonotype. The rearrangement joins TRBV7-6 to TRBJ2-2, with 10 bases aligning to TRBD1. CDR1 is SGHVS and CDR2 is FNYEAQ in the germline V gene. V gave up 2 bases and J gave up 1 base; unmatched junction bases: 4. The CDR3 extends over 17 amino acids. The CDR3: CASSLSRTGGNTGELFF. The CDR3 DNA reads as TGTGCCAGCAGCTTATCCCGGACAGGGGGGAACACCGGGGAGCTGTTTTTT.

The V and J genes are TRBV20-1 and TRBJ1-5; D might be TRBD1 (5 bases). Looked up from germline, CDR1 is DFQATT and CDR2 is SNEGSKA (reference sequence). V shed 6 bases and J shed 0 bases, with 12 bases lying between them. CDR3 size: 14 residues. CDR3 loop: CSASTVNSNQPQHF. DNA for the CDR3: TGCAGTGCCTCGACAGTAAATAGCAATCAGCCCCAGCATTTT.

The gene calls are TRBV19 and TRBJ1-1; D not certain. This CDR3 is 13 amino acids long. Germline V gene sequence: CDR1 LNHDA, CDR2 SQIVND (reference sequence). V lost 3 bases and J lost 1, with 6 bases in between. The CDR3 DNA sequence: TGTGCCAGTAGTATCGGCCCGAACACTGAAGCTTTCTTT. Protein product: CASSIGPNTEAFF. Full variable domain (rest looked up from reference TRBV19 and TRBJ1-1): DGGITQSPKYLFRKEGQNVTLSCEQNLNHDAMYWYRQDPGQGLRLIYYSQIVNDFQKGDIAEGYSVSREKKESFPLTVTSAQKNPTAFYLCASSIGPNTEAFFGQGTRLTVV.

Many counts were recorded for this clonotype. The chain has TRBV4-2 and TRBJ2-5; 8 positions match TRBD1. Germline-derived CDR1 and CDR2 are LGHNA and YNFKEQ. The CDR3 length is 14 residues. With 5 bases clipped from V and 5 bases from J, the junction kept 7 bases outside the gene matches. The CDR3 coding sequence is TGTGCCAGCAGCACCCGGACAGGGATGGAGACCCAGTACTTC. The encoded protein is CASSTRTGMETQYF.